This T cell receptor (beta chain) was captured by sequencing in a study of neoadjuvant nivolumab and ipilimumab in lung cancer (dated by TCRdb to the early 2020s). Regarding the study in general: In the NEOSTAR trial, nivolumab was administered intravenously at 3 mg/kg on days 1, 15 and 29, and the combination arm also received ipilimumab 1 mg/kg on day 1 only. The primary trial endpoint was the major pathologic response (MPR) rate in the intention-to-treat population in each study arm. A total of 40 to 45 patients with operable NSCLC were treated in the trial, with approximately 23 randomized to nivolumab monotherapy and roughly 20 randomized to nivolumab plus ipilimumab. TCR repertoires were compared between pretherapy (baseline) peripheral blood and tumors resected at surgery after neoadjuvant immune checkpoint blockade. Matched pretherapy and resected tumor pairs were analyzed for seven patients, of whom four received nivolumab and three received nivolumab plus ipilimumab.

Cut back by 6 bases and 0 bases, the V and J ends lie 15 bases apart. CDR1 and CDR2 were assigned from the germline V gene as MDHEN and SYDVKM. The CDR3 runs 15 residues from the cysteine to the phenylalanine. The sequence is cut down to CDR3 DNA, 45 bases in frame from base 1. Reading the label with the study, this specimen's time point is: at surgical resection after neoadjuvant nivolumab +/- ipilimumab. The samples were obtained from NEOSTAR, a phase 2 randomized trial that tested neoadjuvant nivolumab or nivolumab plus ipilimumab, followed by surgery, in operable NSCLC. At resection, uninvolved lung adjacent to the tumor was collected to act as a matched non-tumor comparison for the TCR repertoires of resected tumors. Concerning this clone itself: Its specific antigen is unknown. Base qualities are missing; no much larger clone stands one base away.

Overall study results and their limits: No significant correlation was found between TCR clonality and pathologic tumor regression, and only one major-pathologic-response sample was available for the clonality analysis. TCR richness in pretherapy blood showed a positive correlation with richness in tumors resected after neoadjuvant therapy (Spearman R of about 0.82). TCR sequencing was performed in a small number of samples. From pretherapy to surgery, increases in tumor T-cell richness and clonality were observed in three of three dual-therapy tumors but in only two of four nivolumab-treated tumors. Resected tumors had greater TCR richness and clonality than tumor-adjacent uninvolved lung, and increases were observed in more dual-therapy-treated tumors.

Libraries were built with the immunoSEQ multiplex PCR assay. The paper's processing steps were these. Repertoires were summarized in terms of richness and clonality, and significantly expanded and contracted clones between pre- and post-therapy samples were identified. TCRdb retrieved this table from immuneACCESS and kept in-frame rearrangements only. Not all clones are present; in checked studies, unresolved V genes account for under half, and no reason is known for the remainder. V and J calls plus clone size are reproduced from that table; the DNA served to infer D and trimming. For this sample there are around 2,000 clones; about 80% appear just once. The top ten constitute 10% of the sample.

The material was adjacent normal lung tissue, obtained after neoadjuvant nivolumab, alone or with ipilimumab, at or shortly before surgery. The TCR comes from an adult with non-small cell lung cancer. The rearranged segments are TRBV28 and TRBJ2-7; 6 matching bases give a weak D call of TRBD2. The CDR3: CASSRSRGSSYEQYF. Here is the DNA: TGTGCCAGCAGCCGCTCCCGGGGGAGCTCCTACGAGCAGTACTTC.